Below are 28 T cell receptor beta chains sequenced from a single sample in a study of T cell repertoires in cytomegalovirus infection. A single record per CDR3 protein comes from TCRdb applying MiXCR to the reads. The table lists approximately 130,000 distinct CDR3 sequences, less than 9.5% of them singletons. Source material: PBMCs. Receptor source: a human donor in good health (CMV status not recorded). Some clones in this sample may be carry-over from other donors' samples.

The rearrangement joins TRBV10-3 to TRBJ2-7; 10 bases agree with TRBD1. Unmatched junction bases numbered 8, after V lost 3 bases and J lost 9 bases. In germline, CDR1 is ENHRY, CDR2 SYGVKD. This CDR3 has 14 residues. The CDR3 region is CAISESGTGARQYF. CDR3 DNA: TGTGCCATCAGTGAATCCGGGACAGGGGCACGGCAGTACTTC.

In its sample, this clonotype was seen many times. The chain is built from TRBV10-3 and TRBJ2-1; 12 bases agree with TRBD2. This CDR3 spans 15 amino acids. Trimming at V came to 11 bases and at J to 7 bases, leaving 12 bases not matched to a gene. Germline loops: CDR1 ENHRY, CDR2 SYGVKD. The DNA for the CDR3 is TGTGCCTCGATCTCTAGCGGGGGGGCGGGGAATGAGCAGTTCTTC. Translating gives CASISSGGAGNEQFF.

The chain joins TRBV18 to TRBJ2-7; D ambiguous. V lost 3 bases to trimming and J lost 2 bases, with 14 bases between them. Germline V lookup: CDR1 KGHSH, CDR2 LQKENI. The CDR3 runs to 15 residues. In DNA, the CDR3 is TGTGCCAGCTCACCGGTGGCGGATACAACCTACGAGCAGTACTTC. Residues: CASSPVADTTYEQYF.

This clonotype was recorded at least ten times. The chain joins TRBV6-2 or TRBV6-3 to TRBJ1-5; 8 nucleotides match TRBD1. Per the germline V gene, CDR1 is MNHEY and CDR2 is SVGEGT. This CDR3 region has 14 residues. The J segment lost 4 bases and the V segment lost 2 bases, leaving 1 base of the junction unmatched. CDR3 DNA sequence: TGTGCCAGCAGTTACGGACAGGGAAATCAGCCCCAGCATTTT. Its protein product is CASSYGQGNQPQHF.

The chain couples TRBV2 to TRBJ1-1; no clear D gene. The CDR3 covers 12 residues. The V gene lost 4 bases and the J gene lost 12 bases, with 15 bases spanning the gap. Germline assignment: CDR1 SNHLY and CDR2 FYNNEI. CDR3 DNA sequence: TGTGCCAGCAGTGTTGCCCAGGCGGTATCTTTCTTT. This sequence encodes CASSVAQAVSFF.

This clonotype showed up many times. The gene calls are TRBV7-2 and TRBJ2-3, with D possibly TRBD2 on 5 matching bases. Per the germline V gene, CDR1 is SGHTA and CDR2 is FQGNSA. CDR3 length equals 13 residues. Trimming cost V 3 bases and J 1 base, with 5 bases left between them. In DNA form, the CDR3 reads TGTGCCAGCAGCTTCGGGGGCACAGATACGCAGTATTTT. This translates into CASSFGGTDTQYF. Supplemented by reference TRBV7-2 and TRBJ2-3, the full variable domain reads GAGVSQSPSNKVTEKGKDVELRCDPISGHTALYWYRQSLGQGLEFLIYFQGNSAPDKSGLPSDRFSAERTGGSVSTLTIQRTQQEDSAVYLCASSFGGTDTQYFGPGTRLTVL.

A few counts support this clonotype. The chain is built from TRBV2 and TRBJ1-1; D is unresolved. The CDR3 contains 14 residues. CDR1 and CDR2 from the germline V gene are SNHLY and FYNNEI. Deletions cut 7 bases from V and 1 base from J, with 13 bases between. The CDR3 region has the DNA TGTGCCAGCATTCCCCTGGACTCGAACACTGAAGCTTTCTTT. Encoded protein: CASIPLDSNTEAFF.

This clonotype was picked up a small number of times. The chain uses TRBV29-1 and TRBJ2-3; the D call may be TRBD1 or TRBD2 (5 bases each). The length of the CDR3 is 12 residues. V was cut by 7 bases and J by 0 bases, with 8 bases left in between. Germline loops: CDR1 SQVTM, CDR2 ANQGSEA. The CDR3 DNA reads as TGCAGCGAGGGGACGAGCACAGATACGCAGTATTTT. This encodes CSEGTSTDTQYF.

This clonotype was seen ten or more times. The chain is built from TRBV7-3 and TRBJ2-1; 9 bases fit TRBD2. The V segment lost 4 bases and the J segment 2 bases; nucleotides outside the gene matches: 6. The CDR3 has 16 residues. The germline V gene has CDR1 SGHTA and CDR2 FQGTGA. The CDR3 DNA sequence: TGTGCCAGCAGCTCCCGTGCGGGGGGGCCCTACAATGAGCAGTTCTTC. It codes for CASSSRAGGPYNEQFF. Full variable domain (outside the CDR3, taken from reference TRBV7-3 and TRBJ2-1): GAGVSQTPSNKVTEKGKYVELRCDPISGHTALYWYRQSLGQGPEFLIYFQGTGAADDSGLPNDRFFAVRPEGSVSTLKIQRTERGDSAVYLCASSSRAGGPYNEQFFGPGTRLTVL.

The chain uses TRBV20-1 and TRBJ2-5, with 8 bases lining up with TRBD2. Unmatched junction bases numbered 7, after V lost 0 bases and J lost 4 bases. The CDR3 spans 15 residues. The germline V gene encodes CDR1 DFQATT and CDR2 SNEGSKA (reference sequence). The CDR3 DNA follows: TGCAGTGCTAGAGATACGGGGGGGCCGGGAGAGACCCAGTACTTC. Its protein product is CSARDTGGPGETQYF.

This clonotype was counted ten times or more. The gene calls are TRBV7-6 and TRBJ2-1; 8 nucleotides match TRBD1. The CDR3 consists of 15 residues. In germline, CDR1 is SGHVS, CDR2 FNYEAQ. The trim removed 5 bases at V and 6 bases at J, leaving 9 bases unmatched. This CDR3 is CASSGWTGRGNEQFF. Here the CDR3 DNA reads TGTGCCAGCAGCGGCTGGACAGGGAGAGGCAATGAGCAGTTCTTC.

This clonotype was counted a few times. This chain uses TRBV27 with TRBJ2-7; TRBD1 is a possible D gene (6 bases). Germline loops: CDR1 MNHEY, CDR2 SMNVEV (reference sequence). The CDR3 covers 15 residues. The V end lost 4 bases, the J end lost 1 base, and 14 bases lay between the germline ends. CDR3 amino acids: CASSSRGQISYEQYF. CDR3 DNA: TGTGCCAGCAGTTCCCGCGGACAGATTTCCTACGAGCAGTACTTC.

This clonotype was seen repeatedly, ten times or more. The chain employs TRBV20-1 and TRBJ1-1; a possible D gene is TRBD1 (5 bases). V shed 0 bases and J shed 5 bases, with 13 bases lying between them. This CDR3 has 14 residues. Germline assignment: CDR1 DFQATT and CDR2 SNEGSKA (reference sequence). CDR3 coding DNA: TGCAGTGCTAGAGATCCGGGGACGGATACTGAAGCTTTCTTT. Residues: CSARDPGTDTEAFF.

This clonotype came up a few times. V usage is TRBV20-1 and J usage is TRBJ2-1; D is uncertain. The CDR3 is 16 residues long. Deletions cut 0 bases from V and 1 base from J, with 13 bases between. Germline V gene sequence: CDR1 DFQATT, CDR2 SNEGSKA (reference sequence). The CDR3 is CSAREVTHESYNEQFF. Written as DNA, the CDR3 is TGCAGTGCTAGAGAGGTCACGCATGAGTCCTACAATGAGCAGTTCTTC.

Written as DNA, the CDR3 is TGTGCCAGCAGCAAGACCGGGACTAGCGGGGCATTCCAAGAGACCCAGTACTTC. It translates to CASSKTGTSGAFQETQYF. The chain is built from TRBV13 and TRBJ2-5; 13 nucleotides agree with TRBD2. The CDR3 totals 18 residues. The V and J ends lost 5 bases and 1 base, in that order; junction bases with no gene match: 10. The germline V gene encodes CDR1 PRHDT and CDR2 FYEKMQ (reference sequence).

This clonotype was seen at least ten times. The V call is TRBV5-6, the J call TRBJ2-7; 9 bases match TRBD1. CDR3 length equals 15 residues. The V and J ends lost 4 bases and 1 base, in that order; junction bases with no gene match: 6. From germline, CDR1 is SGHDT and CDR2 YYEEEE. CDR3 region: CASSPSGTGSYEQYF. CDR3 bases: TGTGCCAGCAGCCCCAGCGGGACAGGGTCCTACGAGCAGTACTTC.

The sample holds many counts of this clonotype. The chain has TRBV7-9 and TRBJ2-5; TRBD2 aligns across 10 bases. From germline, CDR1 is SEHNR and CDR2 FQNEAQ (reference sequence). The V gene end was trimmed by 6 bases and the J gene end by 5 bases; junction bases not matched to a gene: 6. This CDR3 is built from 14 residues. CDR3 DNA: TGTGCCAGCAGTCGTAGCGGGGGGTTCGAGACCCAGTACTTC. Protein: CASSRSGGFETQYF.

This clonotype was found many times. The chain carries TRBV20-1 and TRBJ2-3; no clear D gene. Germline V gene sequence: CDR1 DFQATT, CDR2 SNEGSKA (reference sequence). CDR3 length: 12 residues. Trimming stripped 5 bases from V and 7 bases from J, with 13 bases between. Here the CDR3 DNA reads TGCAGTGCTCCAGACTGGTCGAATACGCAGTATTTT. It translates to CSAPDWSNTQYF.

The chain combines TRBV20-1 with TRBJ2-7; maybe TRBD1 (6 bases). The germline V gene has CDR1 DFQATT and CDR2 SNEGSKA (reference sequence). This CDR3 region has 14 residues. V gave up 3 bases and J gave up 6 bases, with 18 bases separating them. CDR3: CSASRTAADLEQYF. The CDR3 DNA follows: TGCAGTGCTAGTCGGACAGCCGCCGACCTCGAGCAGTACTTC.

This clonotype came up many times. The J gene is TRBJ2-7, the V gene TRBV29-1; 7 bases are shared with TRBD2. The J segment lost 7 bases and the V segment lost 2 bases, leaving 14 bases of the junction unmatched. The germline CDR1 and CDR2 sequences are SQVTM and ANQGSEA. The CDR3 consists of 15 residues. The CDR3 sequence: CSVESGASGRREQYF. The CDR3 DNA reads TGCAGCGTTGAAAGCGGGGCCAGTGGGAGGAGGGAGCAGTACTTC.

This clonotype was detected many times. The rearrangement joins TRBV7-8 to TRBJ2-1; TRBD2 matches at 10 bases. J gave up 4 bases and V 5 bases, and 8 bases lay outside the gene matches. This CDR3 has 16 residues. The germline CDR1 and CDR2 sequences are SGHVS and FQNEAQ. CDR3 DNA sequence: TGTGCCAGCAGCGCATCGAGCGGGGGGGCTTACAATGAGCAGTTCTTC. Translated, it gives CASSASSGGAYNEQFF.

In its sample, this clonotype was seen many times. V gene TRBV7-9 combines with J gene TRBJ1-1; 8 nucleotides agree with TRBD1. The CDR3 totals 15 residues. Looked up from germline, CDR1 is SEHNR and CDR2 is FQNEAQ (reference sequence). V dropped 5 bases and J dropped 1; count of bases not matched to a gene: 6. DNA for the CDR3: TGTGCCAGCAGCCCCGGGGACAGGCGGAACACTGAAGCTTTCTTT. It yields the protein CASSPGDRRNTEAFF.

This clonotype was seen only a few times. The rearrangement uses TRBV12-3 or TRBV12-4 and TRBJ1-1, with 7 bases aligning to TRBD1. The CDR3 runs 16 residues. J was trimmed by 6 bases and V by 6 bases; bases with no gene match: 16. CDR3: CASSPTDRVLFAEAFF. The DNA for the CDR3 is TGTGCCAGCAGCCCCACCGACAGGGTACTTTTCGCTGAAGCTTTCTTT.

This clonotype was seen more than once but under ten times. The CDR3 loop is CASSLVGQGYTGELFF. CDR3 coding DNA: TGTGCCAGCAGCTTGGTCGGACAGGGGTACACCGGGGAGCTGTTTTTT. The gene calls are TRBV5-6 and TRBJ2-2, with 9 bases lining up with TRBD1. Germline loops: CDR1 SGHDT, CDR2 YYEEEE. The CDR3 consists of 16 residues. V was clipped by 0 bases and J by 3 bases; unmatched bases: 3.

This clonotype has ten or more counts. The gene calls are TRBV5-4 and TRBJ2-1; D not resolved. V was shortened by 5 bases and J by 0 bases, with 15 bases between the two germline ends. This CDR3 comprises 16 residues. Germline CDR1 SGHNT, CDR2 YYREEE (reference sequence). The CDR3, as DNA: TGTGCCAGCAGTCCTGCCCAGAGGCTCTCCTACAATGAGCAGTTCTTC. Translated: CASSPAQRLSYNEQFF.

The chain uses TRBV19 and TRBJ1-1, with 7 bases lining up with TRBD1. Germline assignment: CDR1 LNHDA and CDR2 SQIVND (reference sequence). The CDR3 extends over 16 amino acids. With 3 bases clipped from V and 1 base from J, the junction kept 8 bases outside the gene matches. This chain's CDR3 is CASSIRVGGGNTEAFF. The CDR3 nucleotides are TGTGCCAGTAGTATTAGAGTAGGGGGCGGGAACACTGAAGCTTTCTTT.

This clonotype was found many times. This rearrangement joins TRBV19 to TRBJ2-2; 8 bases agree with TRBD2. This CDR3 is built from 15 residues. Germline trimming cut 7 bases from V and 1 base from J; bases unmatched to any gene: 5. Germline values: CDR1 LNHDA, CDR2 SQIVND (reference sequence). CDR3: CASISSGGNTGELFF. The CDR3 coding sequence is TGTGCCAGTATATCGAGCGGGGGGAACACCGGGGAGCTGTTTTTT.

Only a few counts were recorded for this clonotype. The chain employs TRBV5-1 and TRBJ1-1, with TRBD1 as a possible D gene (6 bases). With 2 bases removed from V and 2 bases from J, the gap between germline ends came to 19 bases. This CDR3 has 17 residues. Germline-derived CDR1 and CDR2 are SGHRS and YFSETQ. In DNA, the CDR3 is TGCGCCAGCAGCTTACACAGGGTAGGGGAAGGCAACACTGAAGCTTTCTTT. Translated: CASSLHRVGEGNTEAFF.